This T cell receptor (beta chain) was captured by sequencing in a study of graft-versus-host responses after intestinal transplantation. Across the study: Multivisceral, liver-intestinal, or isolated intestinal transplants were received by the recipients. For two to three years after anti-thymocyte globulin induction, all recipients took tacrolimus and steroids.

Overall study results and limits: Peak circulating GvH clone levels were associated with early post-transplant HvG declines.

The method was immunoSEQ multiplex PCR; TCRdb's version includes in-frame clones alone and lacks a portion of them. The table records about 40,000 clones, 85% to 90% of them present only once. The length of the CDR3 is 16 residues. The V end was cut by 4 bases, the J end by 0 bases, with 13 bases between. Germline values: CDR1 WSHSY, CDR2 SAAADI. As to this clone: Its specificity is not known.

The specimen comprised PBMCs, sampled 267 days after transplant. The origin of this receptor is a human patient who received an intestinal transplant, so some T cells may come from the graft donor. The chain links TRBV10-2 to TRBJ1-3; D uncertain. CDR3 nucleotides: TGCGCCAGCAGTGTAGCAGGCGCCAGCTCTGGAAACACCATATATTTT. Its protein product is CASSVAGASSGNTIYF.